This T cell receptor (beta chain) came from a study of cytomegalovirus exposure and HLA in healthy donors. In the PCR, 60 Vbeta and 13 Jbeta primers were used. Assay used: immunoSEQ multiplex PCR; TCRdb lists only in-frame clones, some missing. This sample has 220,000 or so clones, with roughly 70% found just once. Notes on the study in general: Presence/absence analysis assumed near-uniform sequencing depth across donors.

The CDR3 has 17 amino acids. V was pared by 0 bases and J by 0 bases, with 14 bases between. Germline assignment: CDR1 SGHRS and CDR2 YFSETQ. In regard to this clone: Its antigen is currently unknown.

The genes are TRBV5-1 and TRBJ2-3; possible D gene TRBD2, 5 bases. Sequenced material: PBMCs. This clonotype originated in a woman younger than 45 in good health and CMV-seronegative. The CDR3: CASSLDELGFSTDTQYF. In DNA, the CDR3 is TGCGCCAGCAGCTTGGACGAACTAGGTTTTAGCACAGATACGCAGTATTTT.